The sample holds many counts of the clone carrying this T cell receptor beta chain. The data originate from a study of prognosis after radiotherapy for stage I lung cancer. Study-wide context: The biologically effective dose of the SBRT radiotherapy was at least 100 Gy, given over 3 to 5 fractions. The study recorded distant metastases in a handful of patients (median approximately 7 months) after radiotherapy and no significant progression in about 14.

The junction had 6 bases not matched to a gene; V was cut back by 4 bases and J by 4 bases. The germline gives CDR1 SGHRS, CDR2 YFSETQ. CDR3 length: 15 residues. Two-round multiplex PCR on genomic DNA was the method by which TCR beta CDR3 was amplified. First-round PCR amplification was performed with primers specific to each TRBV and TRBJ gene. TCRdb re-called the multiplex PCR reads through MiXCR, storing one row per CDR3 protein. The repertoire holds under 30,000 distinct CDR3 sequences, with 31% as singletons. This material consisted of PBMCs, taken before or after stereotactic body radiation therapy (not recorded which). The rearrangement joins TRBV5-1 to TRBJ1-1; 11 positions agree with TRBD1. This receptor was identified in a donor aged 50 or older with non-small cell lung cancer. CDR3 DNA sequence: TGCGCCAGCAGCCAGGGACAGGGGGGAGGCACTGAAGCTTTCTTT. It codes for CASSQGQGGGTEAFF.